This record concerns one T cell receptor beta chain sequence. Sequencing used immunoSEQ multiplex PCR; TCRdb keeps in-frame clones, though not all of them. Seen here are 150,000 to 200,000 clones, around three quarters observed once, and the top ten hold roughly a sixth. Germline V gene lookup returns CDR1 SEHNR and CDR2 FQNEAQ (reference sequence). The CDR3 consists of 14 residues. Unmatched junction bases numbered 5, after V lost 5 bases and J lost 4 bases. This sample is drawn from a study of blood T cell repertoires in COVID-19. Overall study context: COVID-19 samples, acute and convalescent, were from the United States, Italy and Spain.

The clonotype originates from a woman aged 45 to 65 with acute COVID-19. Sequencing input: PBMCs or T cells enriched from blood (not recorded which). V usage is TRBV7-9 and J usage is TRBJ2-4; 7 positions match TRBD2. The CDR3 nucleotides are TGTGCCAGCAGCCCCCCGCGGGGGAAAAACATTCAGTACTTC. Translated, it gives CASSPPRGKNIQYF.